This is a list of T cell receptor beta chains from one sample in a study of blood T cell repertoires in COVID-19. Profiling relied on immunoSEQ multiplex PCR, and the TCRdb table lists in-frame clones only, not all of them. The sample includes 260,000 or so clones, about four fifths of them seen just once. Material: PBMCs or T cells enriched from blood (not recorded which). Source of these receptors: a woman in her forties who had been exposed to COVID-19. The CDR3 runs from the conserved cysteine through the conserved F or W. D genes are given only for firm matches. The listing skips clone size in some rows; elsewhere it reads once, few, many or a size class.

D gene: -
clone size: -
V gene: TRBV19
J gene: TRBJ2-3
CDR3 protein: CASSMTITDTQYF
CDR3 DNA: TGTGCCAGTAGTATGACTATCACAGATACGCAGTATTTT

D gene: -
clone size: -
V gene: TRBV21-1
J gene: TRBJ1-5
CDR3 protein: CASAEYRGPEANQPQHF
CDR3 DNA: TGTGCCAGCGCCGAGTACAGGGGGCCGGAGGCCAATCAGCCCCAGCATTTT

D gene: -
clone size: -
V gene: TRBV25-1
J gene: TRBJ2-7
CDR3 protein: CAGSGGDTPYEQYF
CDR3 DNA: TGTGCCGGCAGTGGTGGGGACACCCCCTACGAGCAGTACTTC

D gene: TRBD2
clone size: -
V gene: TRBV3-1/TRBV3-2
J gene: TRBJ2-1
CDR3 protein: CASSGNAAGGLNEQFF
CDR3 DNA: TGTGCCAGCAGCGGAAACGCAGCGGGGGGGCTCAATGAGCAGTTCTTC

D gene: -
clone size: once
V gene: TRBV6-6
J gene: TRBJ1-2
CDR3 protein: CASSKGLWDYGYTF
CDR3 DNA: TGTGCCAGCAGCAAGGGGCTCTGGGACTATGGCTACACCTTC

D gene: -
clone size: -
V gene: TRBV19
J gene: TRBJ2-3
CDR3 protein: CASMKPSEGDTQYF
CDR3 DNA: TGTGCCAGTATGAAGCCCTCGGAGGGAGATACGCAGTATTTT

D gene: -
clone size: -
V gene: TRBV27
J gene: TRBJ1-2
CDR3 protein: CASSHFPSQLGYDGYTF
CDR3 DNA: TGTGCCAGCAGCCACTTCCCCAGCCAACTGGGCTATGATGGCTACACCTTC

D gene: TRBD1
clone size: -
V gene: TRBV27
J gene: TRBJ1-5
CDR3 protein: CASSFDGQGGQPQHF
CDR3 DNA: TGTGCCAGCAGTTTTGATGGACAGGGGGGCCAGCCCCAGCATTTT

D gene: TRBD2
clone size: -
V gene: TRBV7-3
J gene: TRBJ2-3
CDR3 protein: CASSLTGSGGRLRTDTQYF
CDR3 DNA: TGTGCCAGCAGCTTAACGGGTAGCGGGGGTCGTCTTCGCACAGATACGCAGTATTTT

D gene: TRBD2
clone size: -
V gene: TRBV29-1
J gene: TRBJ2-2
CDR3 protein: CAGGANTGELFF
CDR3 DNA: TGCGCTGGGGGGGCGAACACCGGGGAGCTGTTTTTT

D gene: -
clone size: -
V gene: TRBV3-1/TRBV3-2
J gene: TRBJ2-1
CDR3 protein: CASSQDGGDYNEQFF
CDR3 DNA: TGTGCCAGCAGCCAAGACGGAGGGGACTACAATGAGCAGTTCTTC

D gene: TRBD1
clone size: once
V gene: TRBV5-1
J gene: TRBJ1-1
CDR3 protein: CASSWTTGANTEAFF
CDR3 DNA: TGCGCCAGCAGCTGGACGACAGGGGCGAACACTGAAGCTTTCTTT

D gene: -
clone size: -
V gene: TRBV7-6
J gene: TRBJ1-1
CDR3 protein: CASSRASNTEAFF
CDR3 DNA: TGTGCCAGCAGCCGAGCTTCGAACACTGAAGCTTTCTTT

D gene: -
clone size: -
V gene: TRBV5-6
J gene: TRBJ1-6
CDR3 protein: CASSLSGRINSPLHF
CDR3 DNA: TGTGCCAGCAGCTTGTCGGGGAGGATTAATTCACCCCTCCACTTT

D gene: -
clone size: few
V gene: TRBV7-8
J gene: TRBJ2-5
CDR3 protein: CASSLRRAGRMETQYF
CDR3 DNA: TGTGCCAGCAGCTTAAGGAGGGCAGGGAGGATGGAGACCCAGTACTTC

D gene: TRBD1
clone size: -
V gene: TRBV3-1/TRBV3-2
J gene: TRBJ1-2
CDR3 protein: CASSPWDRSDNYGYTF
CDR3 DNA: TGTGCCAGCAGCCCCTGGGACAGGTCTGACAACTATGGCTACACCTTC

D gene: -
clone size: -
V gene: TRBV19
J gene: TRBJ1-5
CDR3 protein: CASSNPAGISPSNQPQHF
CDR3 DNA: TGTGCCAGTAGTAACCCCGCCGGGATAAGTCCTAGCAATCAGCCCCAGCATTTT

D gene: -
clone size: -
V gene: TRBV6-2/TRBV6-3
J gene: TRBJ2-7
CDR3 protein: CASSLFRGEQYF
CDR3 DNA: TGTGCCAGCAGCCTCTTCCGAGGAGAGCAGTACTTC

D gene: -
clone size: -
V gene: TRBV24-1
J gene: TRBJ2-3
CDR3 protein: CATSGRGTDTQYF
CDR3 DNA: TGTGCCACCAGTGGGAGAGGAACAGATACGCAGTATTTT

D gene: -
clone size: -
V gene: TRBV7-6
J gene: TRBJ1-2
CDR3 protein: CASSPSTANYGYTF
CDR3 DNA: TGTGCCAGCAGCCCGAGTACGGCTAACTATGGCTACACCTTC

D gene: -
clone size: -
V gene: TRBV29-1
J gene: TRBJ1-1
CDR3 protein: CSVLRANTEAFF
CDR3 DNA: TGCAGCGTTCTCAGGGCGAACACTGAAGCTTTCTTT

D gene: TRBD2
clone size: -
V gene: TRBV5-1
J gene: TRBJ2-3
CDR3 protein: CASSLAPYAGGQGDTQYF
CDR3 DNA: TGCGCCAGCAGCTTGGCCCCCTATGCGGGGGGGCAGGGAGATACGCAGTATTTT

D gene: TRBD2
clone size: -
V gene: TRBV6-5
J gene: TRBJ2-5
CDR3 protein: CASSQLAGGQETQYF
CDR3 DNA: TGTGCCAGCTCCCAACTAGCGGGGGGGCAAGAGACCCAGTACTTC

D gene: TRBD1
clone size: many
V gene: TRBV15
J gene: TRBJ2-7
CDR3 protein: CATSRDPGQVGEQYF
CDR3 DNA: TGTGCCACCAGCAGAGATCCCGGACAGGTGGGCGAGCAGTACTTC

D gene: TRBD1
clone size: -
V gene: TRBV19
J gene: TRBJ1-4
CDR3 protein: CASSRAGQEKLFF
CDR3 DNA: TGTGCCAGTAGTAGGGCGGGACAGGAAAAACTGTTTTTT

D gene: -
clone size: -
V gene: TRBV10-3
J gene: TRBJ2-2
CDR3 protein: CAISQPEAGGELFF
CDR3 DNA: TGTGCCATCAGTCAGCCGGAGGCGGGCGGGGAGCTGTTTTTT

D gene: TRBD2
clone size: -
V gene: TRBV6-2/TRBV6-3
J gene: TRBJ2-3
CDR3 protein: CASSPGGSGGPSTDTQYF
CDR3 DNA: TGTGCCAGCAGCCCCGGAGGTAGCGGGGGTCCTAGCACAGATACGCAGTATTTT

D gene: TRBD1
clone size: -
V gene: TRBV12-3/TRBV12-4
J gene: TRBJ1-4
CDR3 protein: CASGQGDEKLFF
CDR3 DNA: TGTGCCAGCGGACAGGGGGATGAAAAACTGTTTTTT

D gene: TRBD1
clone size: -
V gene: TRBV7-8
J gene: TRBJ1-5
CDR3 protein: CASSPQGFNQPQHF
CDR3 DNA: TGTGCCAGCAGCCCACAGGGGTTCAATCAGCCCCAGCATTTT

D gene: -
clone size: -
V gene: TRBV6-5
J gene: TRBJ1-5
CDR3 protein: CASSYRTGNQPQHF
CDR3 DNA: TGTGCCAGCAGTTACCGGACAGGCAATCAGCCCCAGCATTTT

D gene: TRBD1
clone size: -
V gene: TRBV19
J gene: TRBJ2-7
CDR3 protein: CASSARDRSYEQYF
CDR3 DNA: TGTGCCAGTAGTGCCCGGGACAGGAGCTACGAGCAGTACTTC

D gene: -
clone size: -
V gene: TRBV11-2
J gene: TRBJ1-1
CDR3 protein: CASSRLRSPEAFF
CDR3 DNA: TGTGCCAGCAGCCGCCTTCGGTCCCCTGAAGCTTTCTTT

D gene: -
clone size: many
V gene: TRBV11-2
J gene: TRBJ2-4
CDR3 protein: CASSPVGPQHIQYF
CDR3 DNA: TGTGCCAGCAGTCCCGTGGGGCCCCAACACATTCAGTACTTC

D gene: -
clone size: -
V gene: TRBV7-9
J gene: TRBJ1-2
CDR3 protein: CASSAPDGENVGYTF
CDR3 DNA: TGTGCCAGTAGTGCCCCGGACGGGGAGAATGTTGGCTACACCTTC

D gene: TRBD1
clone size: once
V gene: TRBV18
J gene: TRBJ2-7
CDR3 protein: CASSPTGQGHEQYF
CDR3 DNA: TGTGCCAGCTCACCAACGGGACAGGGCCACGAGCAGTACTTC

D gene: -
clone size: -
V gene: TRBV21-1
J gene: TRBJ2-3
CDR3 protein: CASSKTSWRTDTQYF
CDR3 DNA: TGTGCCAGCAGCAAGACTAGCTGGCGCACAGATACGCAGTATTTT

D gene: TRBD1
clone size: once
V gene: TRBV5-5
J gene: TRBJ2-7
CDR3 protein: CASSPYSGQGAYEQYF
CDR3 DNA: TGTGCCAGCAGCCCCTATTCGGGACAGGGGGCCTACGAGCAGTACTTC

D gene: TRBD1
clone size: -
V gene: TRBV5-5
J gene: TRBJ1-1
CDR3 protein: CASSLEGQGTEAFF
CDR3 DNA: TGTGCCAGCAGCTTGGAAGGACAGGGCACTGAAGCTTTCTTT

D gene: -
clone size: -
V gene: TRBV9
J gene: TRBJ2-1
CDR3 protein: CASSAFTPGQSGNLNNEQFF
CDR3 DNA: TGTGCCAGCAGCGCGTTTACTCCGGGACAATCTGGCAACCTTAACAATGAGCAGTTCTTC

D gene: -
clone size: -
V gene: TRBV3-1/TRBV3-2
J gene: TRBJ2-7
CDR3 protein: CASSQNSGGYEQYF
CDR3 DNA: TGTGCCAGCAGCCAAAATTCCGGCGGCTACGAGCAGTACTTC

D gene: -
clone size: -
V gene: TRBV4-1
J gene: TRBJ1-4
CDR3 protein: CASGGSPESNEKLFF
CDR3 DNA: TGCGCCAGCGGGGGCAGCCCGGAGTCTAATGAAAAACTGTTTTTT

D gene: -
clone size: -
V gene: TRBV9
J gene: TRBJ2-2
CDR3 protein: CASSVAGGNTGELFF
CDR3 DNA: TGTGCCAGCAGCGTAGCTGGAGGGAACACCGGGGAGCTGTTTTTT

D gene: TRBD1
clone size: -
V gene: TRBV19
J gene: TRBJ2-4
CDR3 protein: CASSIDLGGALGF
CDR3 DNA: TGTGCCAGTAGTATAGATTTAGGGGGCGCGTTAGGGTTC

D gene: TRBD2
clone size: -
V gene: TRBV19
J gene: TRBJ2-5
CDR3 protein: CASIASGQETQYF
CDR3 DNA: TGTGCCAGTATTGCTAGCGGACAAGAGACCCAGTACTTC

D gene: -
clone size: -
V gene: TRBV5-4
J gene: TRBJ2-7
CDR3 protein: CASSLVREGGEQYF
CDR3 DNA: TGTGCCAGCAGCTTGGTACGGGAAGGGGGCGAGCAGTACTTC

D gene: -
clone size: once
V gene: TRBV2
J gene: TRBJ1-5
CDR3 protein: CASSGQTNSNQPQHF
CDR3 DNA: TGTGCCAGCAGTGGACAGACAAATAGCAATCAGCCCCAGCATTTT

D gene: -
clone size: -
V gene: TRBV10-3
J gene: TRBJ2-1
CDR3 protein: CAISEVAGNEQFF
CDR3 DNA: TGTGCCATCAGTGAGGTGGCGGGCAATGAGCAGTTCTTC

D gene: -
clone size: -
V gene: TRBV5-4
J gene: TRBJ2-7
CDR3 protein: CASMDSSYEQYF
CDR3 DNA: TGTGCCAGCATGGACAGCTCCTACGAGCAGTACTTC

D gene: -
clone size: -
V gene: TRBV5-8
J gene: TRBJ1-1
CDR3 protein: CASSLRGAGNTEAFF
CDR3 DNA: TGTGCCAGCAGCTTGCGGGGGGCCGGGAACACTGAAGCTTTCTTT